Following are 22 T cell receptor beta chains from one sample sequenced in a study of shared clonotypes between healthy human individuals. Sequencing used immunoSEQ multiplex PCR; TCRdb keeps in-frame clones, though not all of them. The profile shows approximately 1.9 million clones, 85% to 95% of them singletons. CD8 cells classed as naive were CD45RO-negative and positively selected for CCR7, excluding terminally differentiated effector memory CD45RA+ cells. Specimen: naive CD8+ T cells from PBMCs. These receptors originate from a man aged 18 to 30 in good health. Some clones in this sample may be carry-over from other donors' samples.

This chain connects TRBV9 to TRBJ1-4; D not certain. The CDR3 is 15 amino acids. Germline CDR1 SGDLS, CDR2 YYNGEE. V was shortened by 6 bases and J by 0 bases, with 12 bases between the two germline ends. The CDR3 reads CASTYTDATNEKLFF. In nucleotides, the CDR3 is TGTGCCAGCACATACACCGATGCAACTAATGAAAAACTGTTTTTT. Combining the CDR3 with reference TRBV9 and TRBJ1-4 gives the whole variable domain DSGVTQTPKHLITATGQRVTLRCSPRSGDLSVYWYQQSLDQGLQFLIQYYNGEERAKGNILERFSAQQFPDLHSELNLSSLELGDSALYFCASTYTDATNEKLFFGSGTQLSVL.

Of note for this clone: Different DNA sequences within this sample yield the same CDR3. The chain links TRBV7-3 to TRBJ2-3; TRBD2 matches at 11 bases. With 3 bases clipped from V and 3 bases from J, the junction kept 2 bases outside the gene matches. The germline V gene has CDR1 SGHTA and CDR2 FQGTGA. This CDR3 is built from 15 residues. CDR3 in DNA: TGTGCCAGCAGCTTGTTAGCGGGAGGGACAGATACGCAGTATTTT. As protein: CASSLLAGGTDTQYF.

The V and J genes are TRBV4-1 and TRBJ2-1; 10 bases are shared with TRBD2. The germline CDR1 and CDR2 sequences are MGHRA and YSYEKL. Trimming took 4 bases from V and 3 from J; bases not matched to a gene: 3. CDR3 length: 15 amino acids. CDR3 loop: CASSLAGGLYNEQFF. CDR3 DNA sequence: TGCGCCAGCAGCCTAGCGGGAGGACTCTACAATGAGCAGTTCTTC.

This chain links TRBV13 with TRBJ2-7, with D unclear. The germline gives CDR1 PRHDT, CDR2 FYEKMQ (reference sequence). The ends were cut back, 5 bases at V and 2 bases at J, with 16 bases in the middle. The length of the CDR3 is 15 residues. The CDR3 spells CASSPTPPATYEQYF. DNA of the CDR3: TGTGCCAGCAGCCCCACCCCCCCTGCAACCTACGAGCAGTACTTC.

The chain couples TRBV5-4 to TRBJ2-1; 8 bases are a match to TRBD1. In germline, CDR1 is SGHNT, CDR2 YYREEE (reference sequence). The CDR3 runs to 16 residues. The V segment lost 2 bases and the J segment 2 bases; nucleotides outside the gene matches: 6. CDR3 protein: CASSFRPGQAYNEQFF. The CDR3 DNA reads TGTGCCAGCAGCTTCAGGCCGGGACAGGCCTACAATGAGCAGTTCTTC.

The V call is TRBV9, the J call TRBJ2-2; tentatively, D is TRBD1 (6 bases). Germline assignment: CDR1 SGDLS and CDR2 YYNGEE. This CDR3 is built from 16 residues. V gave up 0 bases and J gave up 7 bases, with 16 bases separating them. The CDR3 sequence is CASSVALGRGNGELFF. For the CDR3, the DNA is TGTGCCAGCAGCGTAGCTCTAGGCAGGGGAAACGGGGAGCTGTTTTTT.

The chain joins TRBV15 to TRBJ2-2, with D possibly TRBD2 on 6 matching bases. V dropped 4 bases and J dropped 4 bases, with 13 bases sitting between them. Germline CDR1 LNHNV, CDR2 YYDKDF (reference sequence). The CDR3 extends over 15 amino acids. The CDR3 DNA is TGTGCCACCAGCACACGGGAGATTGGCACCGGGGAGCTGTTTTTT. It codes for CATSTREIGTGELFF.

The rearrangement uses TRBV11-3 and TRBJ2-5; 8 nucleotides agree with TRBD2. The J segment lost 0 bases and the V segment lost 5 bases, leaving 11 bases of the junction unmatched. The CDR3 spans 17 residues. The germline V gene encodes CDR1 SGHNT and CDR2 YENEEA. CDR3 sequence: CASSRRDSGEHQETQYF. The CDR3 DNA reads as TGTGCCAGCAGCCGAAGGGATAGCGGGGAGCACCAAGAGACCCAGTACTTC. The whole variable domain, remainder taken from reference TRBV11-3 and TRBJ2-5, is EAGVVQSPRYKIIEKKQPVAFWCNPISGHNTLYWYLQNLGQGPELLIRYENEEAVDDSQLPKDRFSAERLKGVDSTLKIQPAELGDSAVYLCASSRRDSGEHQETQYFGPGTRLLVL.

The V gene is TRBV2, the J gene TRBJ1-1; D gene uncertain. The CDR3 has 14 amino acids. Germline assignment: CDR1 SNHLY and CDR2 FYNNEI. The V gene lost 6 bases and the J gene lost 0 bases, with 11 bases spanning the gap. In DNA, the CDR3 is TGTGCCAGCAGATTGGGGTTTATGAACACTGAAGCTTTCTTT. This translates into CASRLGFMNTEAFF.

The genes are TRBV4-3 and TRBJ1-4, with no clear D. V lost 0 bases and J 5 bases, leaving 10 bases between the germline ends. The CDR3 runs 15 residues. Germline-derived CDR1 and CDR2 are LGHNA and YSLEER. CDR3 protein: CASSQDEQLNEKLFF. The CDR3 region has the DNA TGCGCCAGCAGCCAAGACGAACAACTAAATGAAAAACTGTTTTTT.

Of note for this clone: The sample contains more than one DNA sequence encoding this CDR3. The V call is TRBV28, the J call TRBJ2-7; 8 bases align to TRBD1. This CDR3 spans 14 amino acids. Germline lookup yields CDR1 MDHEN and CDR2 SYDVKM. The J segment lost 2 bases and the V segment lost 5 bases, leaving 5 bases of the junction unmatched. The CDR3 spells CASSLGTGAYEQYF. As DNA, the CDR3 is TGTGCCAGCAGTCTCGGGACAGGTGCCTACGAGCAGTACTTC.

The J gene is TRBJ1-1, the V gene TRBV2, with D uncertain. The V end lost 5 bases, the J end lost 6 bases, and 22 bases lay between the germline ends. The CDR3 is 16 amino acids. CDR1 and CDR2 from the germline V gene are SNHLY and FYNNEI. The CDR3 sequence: CASSPRTASVFAEAFF. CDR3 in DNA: TGTGCCAGCAGTCCAAGGACGGCCTCGGTTTTCGCTGAAGCTTTCTTT.

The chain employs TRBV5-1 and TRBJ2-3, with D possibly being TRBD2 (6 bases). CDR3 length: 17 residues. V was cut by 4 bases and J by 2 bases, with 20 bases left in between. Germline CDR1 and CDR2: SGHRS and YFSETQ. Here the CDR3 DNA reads TGCGCCAGCAGCCGAACGGGGATCGCGGGAATCACAGATACGCAGTATTTT. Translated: CASSRTGIAGITDTQYF.

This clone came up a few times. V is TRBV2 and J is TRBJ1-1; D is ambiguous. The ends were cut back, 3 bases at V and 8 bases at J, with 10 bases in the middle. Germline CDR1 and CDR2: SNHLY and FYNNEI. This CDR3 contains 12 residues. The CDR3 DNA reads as TGTGCCAGCAGTGATCGGCAAGGAGAAGCTTTCTTT. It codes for CASSDRQGEAFF.

The CDR3 loop is CASSQVAVGALNYEQYF. CDR3 bases: TGCGCCAGCAGCCAAGTAGCCGTCGGAGCCCTTAACTACGAGCAGTACTTC. The chain couples TRBV4-1 to TRBJ2-7; D uncertain. The CDR3 runs 17 residues. Germline assignment: CDR1 MGHRA and CDR2 YSYEKL. Trimming shortened V by 1 base and J by 3 bases, and 19 bases separated the two germline ends.

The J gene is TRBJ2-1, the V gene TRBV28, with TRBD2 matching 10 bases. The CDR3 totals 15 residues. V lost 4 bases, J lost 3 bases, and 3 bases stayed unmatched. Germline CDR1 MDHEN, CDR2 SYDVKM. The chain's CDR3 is CASSSGTSVYNEQFF. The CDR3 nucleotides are TGTGCCAGCAGTTCCGGGACTAGCGTCTACAATGAGCAGTTCTTC.

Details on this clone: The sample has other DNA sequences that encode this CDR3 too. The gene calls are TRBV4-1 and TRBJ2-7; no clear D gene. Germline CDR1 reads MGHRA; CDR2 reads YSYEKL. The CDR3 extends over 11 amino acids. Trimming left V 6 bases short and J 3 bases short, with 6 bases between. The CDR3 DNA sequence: TGCGCCAGCAGAGAAGGCTACGAGCAGTACTTC. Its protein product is CASREGYEQYF.

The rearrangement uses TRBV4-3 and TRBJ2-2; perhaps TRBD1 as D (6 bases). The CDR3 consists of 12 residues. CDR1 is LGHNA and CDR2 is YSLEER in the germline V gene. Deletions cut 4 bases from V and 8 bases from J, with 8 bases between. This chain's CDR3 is CASSLGAGELFF. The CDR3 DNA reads TGCGCCAGCAGCCTGGGGGCTGGGGAGCTGTTTTTT.

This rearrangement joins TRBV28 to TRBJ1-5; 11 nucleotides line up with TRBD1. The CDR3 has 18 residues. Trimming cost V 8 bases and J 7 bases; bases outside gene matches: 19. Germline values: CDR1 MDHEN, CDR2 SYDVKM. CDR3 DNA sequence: TGTGCCAGCTCCCCATCCCGCCGGGACAGGGGGTTCTGGCAGCCCCAGCATTTT. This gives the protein CASSPSRRDRGFWQPQHF.

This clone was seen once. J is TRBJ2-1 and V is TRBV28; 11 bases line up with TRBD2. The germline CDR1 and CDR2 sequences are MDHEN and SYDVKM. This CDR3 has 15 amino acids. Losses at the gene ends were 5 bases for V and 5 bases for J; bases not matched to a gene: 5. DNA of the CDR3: TGTGCCAGCAGTCCGGGACTAGCGGCAAACAATGAGCAGTTCTTC. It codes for CASSPGLAANNEQFF.

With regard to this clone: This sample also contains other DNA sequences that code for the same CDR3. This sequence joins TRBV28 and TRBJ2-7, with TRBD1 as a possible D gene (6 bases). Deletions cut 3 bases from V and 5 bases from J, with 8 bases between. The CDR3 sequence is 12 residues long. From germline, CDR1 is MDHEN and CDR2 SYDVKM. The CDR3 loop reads CASSFRGNEQYF. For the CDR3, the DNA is TGTGCCAGCAGTTTCAGGGGCAACGAGCAGTACTTC.

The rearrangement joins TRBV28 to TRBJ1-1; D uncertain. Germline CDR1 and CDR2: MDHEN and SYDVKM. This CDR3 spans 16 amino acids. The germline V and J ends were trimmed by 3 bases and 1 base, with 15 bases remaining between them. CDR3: CASSFPLNRRNTEAFF. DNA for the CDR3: TGTGCCAGCAGTTTTCCGCTAAACCGACGGAACACTGAAGCTTTCTTT.